Below are 20 T cell receptor beta chains sequenced from a single sample in a study of shared clonotypes between healthy human individuals. Sequencing was performed with immunoSEQ multiplex PCR; in TCRdb, only in-frame clones are kept and a portion is missing. The profile shows around 1.1 million clones, approximately 75% of them singletons. The sequenced sample consisted of memory CD4+ T cells from PBMCs. Subset described: CD45RA-negative fraction. The receptors here all came from a young man in good health. Some clones in this sample may be carry-over from other donors' samples.

CDR3: CAISYYNEQFF. In nucleotides, the CDR3 is TGTGCCATCAGTTATTACAATGAGCAGTTCTTC. The chain couples TRBV10-3 to TRBJ2-1; D remains unclear. The germline V and J ends were trimmed by 5 bases and 4 bases, with 3 bases remaining between them. The length of the CDR3 is 11 residues. Germline V CDR1 and CDR2: ENHRY, SYGVKD.

The rearrangement links TRBV4-3 to TRBJ2-2; D may be TRBD2 (5 bases). Trimming pared 4 bases from V and 0 bases from J, leaving 12 bases between. Germline V gives CDR1 LGHNA, CDR2 YSLEER. The CDR3 consists of 16 residues. CDR3 bases: TGCGCCAGCAGCCCAGACTACCCTCCGAACACCGGGGAGCTGTTTTTT. It is translated as CASSPDYPPNTGELFF.

V usage is TRBV25-1 and J usage is TRBJ1-1; 7 bases are shared with TRBD1. This CDR3 comprises 13 residues. Germline loops: CDR1 MGHDK, CDR2 SYGVNS. The junction had 3 bases not matched to a gene; V was cut back by 3 bases and J by 5 bases. The CDR3 region has the DNA TGTGCCAGCAGTGAGAGGGGGCGAACTGAAGCTTTCTTT. It specifies CASSERGRTEAFF.

This clone occurred a few times. This chain uses TRBV10-3 with TRBJ2-2; weak D call: TRBD2 (6 bases). Trimming pared 10 bases from V and 7 bases from J, leaving 16 bases between. This CDR3 spans 13 amino acids. Germline V gene data show CDR1 as ENHRY and CDR2 as SYGVKD. This CDR3 is CATGDPPGGELFF. CDR3 nucleotide sequence: TGTGCCACGGGGGACCCGCCGGGCGGGGAGCTGTTTTTT.

The V gene is TRBV6-5, the J gene TRBJ2-5; D is possibly TRBD1 (6 bases). This CDR3 has 13 residues. The ends were cut back, 6 bases at V and 9 bases at J, with 17 bases in the middle. Germline V gene data show CDR1 as MNHEY and CDR2 as SVGAGI. The CDR3 region is CASRLNREGAQYF. The CDR3 nucleotides read TGTGCCAGCAGGCTCAACAGGGAAGGTGCCCAGTACTTC.

The chain joins TRBV11-3 to TRBJ1-1; tentative D call: TRBD1 (5 bases). The germline V gene encodes CDR1 SGHNT and CDR2 YENEEA. The CDR3 is made up of 13 amino acids. V lost 4 bases and J 3 bases, leaving 9 bases between the germline ends. The CDR3 bases are TGTGCCAGCAGCTCGGGGGTAGACACTGAAGCTTTCTTT. Protein product: CASSSGVDTEAFF.

CDR3 nucleotide sequence: TGTGCCAGCACCCTGGGGGGGCAGCCGAACACTGAAGCTTTCTTT. This sequence encodes CASTLGGQPNTEAFF. The chain couples TRBV11-2 to TRBJ1-1; D possibly corresponds to TRBD1 (6 bases). The CDR3 contains 15 residues. The V gene lost 7 bases and the J gene lost 1 base, with 16 bases spanning the gap. Germline V lookup: CDR1 SGHAT, CDR2 FQNNGV. The variable domain in full, with the rest retrieved from reference TRBV11-2 and TRBJ1-1, is EAGVAQSPRYKIIEKRQSVAFWCNPISGHATLYWYQQILGQGPKLLIQFQNNGVVDDSQLPKDRFSAERLKGVDSTLKIQPAKLEDSAVYLCASTLGGQPNTEAFFGQGTRLTVV.

The J gene is TRBJ2-7, the V gene TRBV5-4; D is perhaps TRBD1 or TRBD2 (5 bases each). The V gene lost 3 bases and the J gene lost 2 bases, with 9 bases spanning the gap. Germline CDR1 is SGHNT and CDR2 is YYREEE (reference sequence). The CDR3 sequence is 13 residues long. The CDR3, as DNA: TGTGCCAGCAGCTCCCAGGGACCCTACGAGCAGTACTTC. Protein product: CASSSQGPYEQYF.

This chain uses TRBV7-5 with TRBJ2-7; the listed D gene, TRBD2, was not tested against the DNA. TRBV7-5 is recorded as a pseudogene. This CDR3 is built from 15 residues. CDR3 loop: CARSLEASGMGEQYF. The CDR3 DNA reads as TGTGCCAGAAGCTTAGAAGCTAGCGGGATGGGCGAGCAGTACTTC.

The chain carries TRBV5-1 and TRBJ2-7; 9 bases are a match to TRBD2. The CDR3 sequence is 13 residues long. The V and J ends lost 4 bases and 7 bases, in that order; junction bases with no gene match: 6. Germline loops: CDR1 SGHRS, CDR2 YFSETQ. The CDR3 spells CASSQGLAGEQYF. CDR3 in DNA: TGCGCCAGCAGCCAGGGACTAGCAGGGGAGCAGTACTTC.

Notes on this clone: Other DNA sequences within the sample encode an identical CDR3. This rearrangement joins TRBV6-1 to TRBJ2-2, with a possible D match to TRBD2 (6 bases). CDR3 size: 15 residues. CDR1 and CDR2 from the germline V gene are MNHNS and SASEGT. Deletions cut 1 base from V and 1 base from J, with 7 bases between. Here the CDR3 reads CASSEGGGNTGELFF. The CDR3 DNA sequence: TGTGCCAGCAGTGAAGGGGGAGGGAACACCGGGGAGCTGTTTTTT.

This clone has more than one count but fewer than ten. The V call is TRBV5-1, the J call TRBJ2-7; D is uncertain. Germline CDR1 and CDR2: SGHRS and YFSETQ. Trimming removed 0 bases at V and 3 bases at J, with 7 bases between. CDR3 length: 13 residues. The CDR3 loop is CASSLDGSYEQYF. CDR3 bases: TGCGCCAGCAGCTTGGACGGCAGCTACGAGCAGTACTTC.

This sequence joins TRBV29-1 and TRBJ2-1; possibly TRBD2 for D (5 bases). CDR3 length: 14 residues. The germline CDR1 and CDR2 sequences are SQVTM and ANQGSEA. Between the trimmed V and J ends, which lost 6 bases and 9 bases, there was a span of 21 bases. The CDR3 is CSVRRAGSRGEQFF. DNA for the CDR3: TGCAGCGTCCGAAGAGCTGGGAGTCGGGGTGAGCAGTTCTTC.

V usage is TRBV15 and J usage is TRBJ2-7; TRBD2 matches at 13 bases. Germline V gives CDR1 LNHNV, CDR2 YYDKDF (reference sequence). After removal of 0 bases from V and 0 bases from J, the junction contained 11 bases not matched to a gene. This CDR3 is 20 amino acids long. CDR3 DNA sequence: TGTGCCACCAGCAGAGATCCGGGACTAGCGGGACCACTTCTCTCCTACGAGCAGTACTTC. Its translation is CATSRDPGLAGPLLSYEQYF.

As to this clone: At one of its ends the junction is not consistent with the germline gene, which may arise from a read error. The chain uses TRBV6-4 and TRBJ2-7; no clear D gene. The CDR3 covers 15 residues. CDR1 MRHNA and CDR2 SNTAGT come from the germline V gene. The CDR3 nucleotides read TGTGCCAGCGGTGTCGCAGATTTAGTCTCCCACGAGCAGTACTTC. Amino acids: CASGVADLVSHEQYF.

The count of this clone is one. This sequence joins TRBV5-4 and TRBJ2-1, with D perhaps being TRBD1 or TRBD2 (6 bases each). Germline values: CDR1 SGHNT, CDR2 YYREEE (reference sequence). V was shortened by 3 bases and J by 5 bases, with 12 bases between the two germline ends. This CDR3 comprises 14 residues. CDR3 nucleotides: TGTGCCAGCAGCTCGCGAGGGGGGCACAATGAGCAGTTCTTC. Encoded protein: CASSSRGGHNEQFF. The complete variable domain, with remaining parts taken from reference TRBV5-4 and TRBJ2-1, reads ETGVTQSPTHLIKTRGQQVTLRCSSQSGHNTVSWYQQALGQGPQFIFQYYREEENGRGNFPPRFSGLQFPNYSSELNVNALELDDSALYLCASSSRGGHNEQFFGPGTRLTVL.

CDR3 nucleotide sequence: TGTGCCAGCAGTGTGCGGCCTACTAGCGGCGGGGACATTCAGTACTTC. It translates to CASSVRPTSGGDIQYF. The chain employs TRBV6-6 and TRBJ2-4; 8 bases are shared with TRBD2. J gave up 8 bases and V 5 bases, and 14 bases lay outside the gene matches. The germline V gene encodes CDR1 MNHNY and CDR2 SVGAGI (reference sequence). There are 16 residues in the CDR3.

The rearrangement joins TRBV5-4 to TRBJ2-7, with 7 positions matching TRBD2. In germline, CDR1 is SGHNT, CDR2 YYREEE (reference sequence). The CDR3 has 15 amino acids. Trimming took 4 bases from V and 2 from J; bases not matched to a gene: 9. CDR3 bases: TGTGCCAGCAGCCCCCGGGGAGCGGGAACCTACGAGCAGTACTTC. Translated, it gives CASSPRGAGTYEQYF. Based on the CDR3 plus reference TRBV5-4 and TRBJ2-7, the full variable domain is ETGVTQSPTHLIKTRGQQVTLRCSSQSGHNTVSWYQQALGQGPQFIFQYYREEENGRGNFPPRFSGLQFPNYSSELNVNALELDDSALYLCASSPRGAGTYEQYFGPGTRLTVT.

The J gene is TRBJ1-5, the V gene TRBV5-1; D perhaps matches TRBD1 (6 bases). The CDR3 covers 15 residues. With 4 bases removed from V and 5 bases from J, the gap between germline ends came to 16 bases. Germline V lookup: CDR1 SGHRS, CDR2 YFSETQ. This chain's CDR3 is CASSRMGAGDQPQHF. The CDR3 nucleotides are TGCGCCAGCAGCCGAATGGGGGCTGGGGATCAGCCCCAGCATTTT.

This chain uses TRBV7-3 with TRBJ2-6, with a possible D match to TRBD1 (6 bases). Trimming removed 4 bases at V and 1 base at J, with 17 bases between. Germline V CDR1 and CDR2: SGHTA, FQGTGA. This CDR3 region has 18 residues. CDR3 nucleotide sequence: TGTGCCAGCAGCTCCCCAGGGGATTTGGGATCTGGGGCCAACGTCCTGACTTTC. It codes for CASSSPGDLGSGANVLTF.